This TCR beta chain derives from a study of long-term antiretroviral therapy in people with HIV. Germline V gene lookup returns CDR1 MGHRA and CDR2 YSYEKL. The CDR3 is 21 amino acids. The V and J ends lost 0 bases and 2 bases respectively, with 23 bases between them. At survey level, the immunoSEQ assay was run in its v3.0 version. TCRdb keeps only in-frame clones here, not all; method: immunoSEQ multiplex PCR. The repertoire holds roughly 25,000 clones, around 80% seen once, with roughly 5% in the top ten. The source of this sequence is a woman aged 25 to 39 with HIV. This rearrangement joins TRBV4-1 to TRBJ2-6; tentative D call: TRBD1 (6 bases). Sequencing was performed on unsorted PBMCs, taken 1.1 years before starting antiretroviral therapy. This CDR3 reads CASSQDVGGRVGITGANVLTF. The CDR3 DNA reads as TGCGCCAGCAGCCAAGATGTAGGGGGTCGGGTGGGGATTACTGGGGCCAACGTCCTGACTTTC.